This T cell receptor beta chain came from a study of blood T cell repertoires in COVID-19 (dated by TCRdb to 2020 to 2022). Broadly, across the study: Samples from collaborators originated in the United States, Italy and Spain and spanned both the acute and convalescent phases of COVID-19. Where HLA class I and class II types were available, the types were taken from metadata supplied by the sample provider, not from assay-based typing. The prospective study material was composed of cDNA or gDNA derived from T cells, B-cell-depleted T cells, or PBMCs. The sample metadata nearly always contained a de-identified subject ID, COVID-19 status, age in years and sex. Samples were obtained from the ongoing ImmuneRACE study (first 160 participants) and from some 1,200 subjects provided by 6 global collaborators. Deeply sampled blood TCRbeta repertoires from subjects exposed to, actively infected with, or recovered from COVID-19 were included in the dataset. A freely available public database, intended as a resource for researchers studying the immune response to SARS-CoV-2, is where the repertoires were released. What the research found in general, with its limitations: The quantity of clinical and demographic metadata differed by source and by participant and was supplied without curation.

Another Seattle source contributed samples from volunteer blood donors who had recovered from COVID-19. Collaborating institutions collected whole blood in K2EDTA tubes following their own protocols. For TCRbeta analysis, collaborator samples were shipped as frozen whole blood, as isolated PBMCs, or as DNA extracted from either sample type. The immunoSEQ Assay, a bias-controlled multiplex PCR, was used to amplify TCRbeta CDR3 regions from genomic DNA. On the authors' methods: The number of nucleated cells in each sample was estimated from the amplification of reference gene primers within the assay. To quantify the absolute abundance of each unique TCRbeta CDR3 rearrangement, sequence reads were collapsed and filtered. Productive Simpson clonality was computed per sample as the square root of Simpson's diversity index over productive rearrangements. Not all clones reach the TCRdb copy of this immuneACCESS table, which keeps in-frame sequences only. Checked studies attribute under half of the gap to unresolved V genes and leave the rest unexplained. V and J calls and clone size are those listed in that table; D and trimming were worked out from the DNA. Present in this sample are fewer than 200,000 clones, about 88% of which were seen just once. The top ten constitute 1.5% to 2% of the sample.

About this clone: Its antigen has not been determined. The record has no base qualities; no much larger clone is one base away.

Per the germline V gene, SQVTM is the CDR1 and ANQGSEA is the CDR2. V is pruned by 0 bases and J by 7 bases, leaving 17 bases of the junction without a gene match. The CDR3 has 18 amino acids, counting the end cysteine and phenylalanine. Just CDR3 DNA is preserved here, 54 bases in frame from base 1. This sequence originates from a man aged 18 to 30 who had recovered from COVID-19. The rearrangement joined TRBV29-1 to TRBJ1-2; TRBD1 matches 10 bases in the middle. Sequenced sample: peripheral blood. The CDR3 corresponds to CSVEDWRVGRQGARGYTF. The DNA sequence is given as TGCAGCGTTGAAGATTGGAGGGTCGGGAGACAGGGGGCGCGTGGCTACACCTTC.